The sequence of this T cell receptor beta chain was determined in a study of T cell changes during pregnancy in multiple sclerosis. There are 15 residues in the CDR3. The ends were cut back, 5 bases at V and 0 bases at J, with 12 bases in the middle. In germline, CDR1 is MNHEY, CDR2 SVGAGI. Only in-frame clones appear in the TCRdb table, and some are missing; sequencing was by immunoSEQ multiplex PCR. The table has 13,000 or so clones, approximately 95% seen once; the top ten hold about 2.7%. The TCR was taken from a female donor in good health, enrolled as a control in a pregnancy study. The chain combines TRBV6-5 with TRBJ2-3, with D maybe TRBD2 (6 bases). The source material was peripheral blood, sampled in the second trimester of pregnancy. The CDR3 loop reads CASSVGRSSTDTQYF. In DNA, the CDR3 is TGTGCCAGCAGTGTCGGGAGAAGTAGCACAGATACGCAGTATTTT.